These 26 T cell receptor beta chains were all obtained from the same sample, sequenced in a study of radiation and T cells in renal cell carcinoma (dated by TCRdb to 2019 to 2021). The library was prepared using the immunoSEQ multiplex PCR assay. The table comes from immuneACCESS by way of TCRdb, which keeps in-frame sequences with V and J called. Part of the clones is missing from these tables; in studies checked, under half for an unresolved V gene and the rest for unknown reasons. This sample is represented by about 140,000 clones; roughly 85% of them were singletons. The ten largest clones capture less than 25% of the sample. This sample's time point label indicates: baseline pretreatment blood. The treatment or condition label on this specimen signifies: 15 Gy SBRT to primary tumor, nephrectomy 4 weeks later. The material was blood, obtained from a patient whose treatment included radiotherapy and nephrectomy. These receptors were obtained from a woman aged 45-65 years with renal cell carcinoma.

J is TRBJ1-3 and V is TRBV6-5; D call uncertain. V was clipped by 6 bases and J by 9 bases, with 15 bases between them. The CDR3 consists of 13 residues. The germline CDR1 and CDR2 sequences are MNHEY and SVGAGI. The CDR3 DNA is TGTGCCAGCAGCCGAAATTCTGAGGGCACCATATATTTT. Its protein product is CASSRNSEGTIYF.

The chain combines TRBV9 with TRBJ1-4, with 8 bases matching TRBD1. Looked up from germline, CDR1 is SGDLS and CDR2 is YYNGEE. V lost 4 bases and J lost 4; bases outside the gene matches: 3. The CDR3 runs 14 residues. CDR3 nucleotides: TGTGCCAGCAGCTCGGACAGGGATAATGAAAAACTGTTTTTT. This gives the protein CASSSDRDNEKLFF.

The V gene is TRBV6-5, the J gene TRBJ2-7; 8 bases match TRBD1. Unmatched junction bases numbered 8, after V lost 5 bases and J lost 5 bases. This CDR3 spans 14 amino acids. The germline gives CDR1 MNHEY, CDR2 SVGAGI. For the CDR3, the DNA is TGTGCCAGCAGTAACGGACAGGGTAGCGACGAGCAGTACTTC. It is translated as CASSNGQGSDEQYF.

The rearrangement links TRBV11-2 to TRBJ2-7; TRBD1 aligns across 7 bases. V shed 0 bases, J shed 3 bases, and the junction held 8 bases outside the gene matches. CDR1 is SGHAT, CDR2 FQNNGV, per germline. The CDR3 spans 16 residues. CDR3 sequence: CASSLDPRTGNYEQYF. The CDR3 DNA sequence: TGTGCCAGCAGCTTAGATCCCCGGACAGGTAACTACGAGCAGTACTTC.

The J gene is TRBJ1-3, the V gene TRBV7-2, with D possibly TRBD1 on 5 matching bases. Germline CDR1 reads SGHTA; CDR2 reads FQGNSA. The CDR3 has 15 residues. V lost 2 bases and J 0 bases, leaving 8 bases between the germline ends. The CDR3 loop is CASSLWGDSGNTIYF. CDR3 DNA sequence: TGTGCCAGCAGCTTATGGGGGGACTCTGGAAACACCATATATTTT.

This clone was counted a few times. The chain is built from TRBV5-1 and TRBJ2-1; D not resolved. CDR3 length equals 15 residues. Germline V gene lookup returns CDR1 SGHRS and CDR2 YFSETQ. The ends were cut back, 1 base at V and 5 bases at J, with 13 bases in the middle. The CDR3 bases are TGCGCCAGCAGCTTGATTCGGTACGATCACAATGAGCAGTTCTTC. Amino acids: CASSLIRYDHNEQFF.

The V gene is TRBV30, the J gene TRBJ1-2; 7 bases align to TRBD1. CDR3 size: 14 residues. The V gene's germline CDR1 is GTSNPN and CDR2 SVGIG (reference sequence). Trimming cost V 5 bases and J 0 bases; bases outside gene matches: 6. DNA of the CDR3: TGTGCCTGGGGCAAAGGGACAGCTAACTATGGCTACACCTTC. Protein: CAWGKGTANYGYTF.

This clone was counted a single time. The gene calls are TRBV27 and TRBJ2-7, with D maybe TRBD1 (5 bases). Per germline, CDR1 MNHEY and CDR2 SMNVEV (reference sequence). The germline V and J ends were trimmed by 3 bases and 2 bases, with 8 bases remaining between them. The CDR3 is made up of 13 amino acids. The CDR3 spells CASSLGPAYEQYF. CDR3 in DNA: TGTGCCAGCAGTTTGGGGCCGGCCTACGAGCAGTACTTC.

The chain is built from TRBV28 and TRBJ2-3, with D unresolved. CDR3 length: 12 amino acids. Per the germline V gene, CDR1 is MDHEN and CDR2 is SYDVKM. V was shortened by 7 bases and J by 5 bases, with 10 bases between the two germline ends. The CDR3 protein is CASTSLGDTQYF. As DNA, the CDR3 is TGTGCCAGCACCTCCCTCGGAGATACGCAGTATTTT. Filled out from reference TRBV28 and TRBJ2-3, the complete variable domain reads DVKVTQSSRYLVKRTGEKVFLECVQDMDHENMFWYRQDPGLGLRLIYFSYDVKMKEKGDIPEGYSVSREKKERFSLILESASTNQTSMYLCASTSLGDTQYFGPGTRLTVL.

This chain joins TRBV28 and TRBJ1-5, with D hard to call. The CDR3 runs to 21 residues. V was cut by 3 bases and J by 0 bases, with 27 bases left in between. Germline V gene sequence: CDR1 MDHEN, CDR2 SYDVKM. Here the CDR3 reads CASSFFALRQLDALSNQPQHF. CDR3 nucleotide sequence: TGTGCCAGCAGTTTTTTTGCATTAAGGCAATTAGACGCGCTTAGCAATCAGCCCCAGCATTTT.

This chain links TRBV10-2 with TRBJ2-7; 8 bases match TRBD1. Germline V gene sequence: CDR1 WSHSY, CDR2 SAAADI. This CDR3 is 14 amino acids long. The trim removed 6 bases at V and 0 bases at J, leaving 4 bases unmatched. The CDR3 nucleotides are TGCGCCAGCAGACCGACAGGGGTCTCCTACGAGCAGTACTTC. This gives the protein CASRPTGVSYEQYF.

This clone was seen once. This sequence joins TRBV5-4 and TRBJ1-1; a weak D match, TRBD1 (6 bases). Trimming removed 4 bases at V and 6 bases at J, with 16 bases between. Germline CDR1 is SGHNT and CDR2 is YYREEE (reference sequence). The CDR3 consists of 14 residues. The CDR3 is CASSIGAGDSEAFF. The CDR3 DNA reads TGTGCCAGCAGCATCGGGGCAGGGGATTCTGAAGCTTTCTTT.

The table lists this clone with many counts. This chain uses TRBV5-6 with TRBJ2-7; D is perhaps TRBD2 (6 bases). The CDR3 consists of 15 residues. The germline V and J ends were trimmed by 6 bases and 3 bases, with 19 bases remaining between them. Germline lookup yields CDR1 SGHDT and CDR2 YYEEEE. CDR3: CASNGAVRGNYEQYF. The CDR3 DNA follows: TGTGCCAGCAACGGTGCGGTTCGGGGGAACTACGAGCAGTACTTC.

The CDR3 coding sequence is TGTGCCAGCTCAATGGGGGATGGCTACACCTTC. This sequence encodes CASSMGDGYTF. The chain combines TRBV18 with TRBJ1-2; D perhaps matches TRBD1 (5 bases). The CDR3 sequence is 11 residues long. Trimming removed 5 bases at V and 6 bases at J, with 7 bases between. CDR1 is KGHSH, CDR2 LQKENI, per germline. The full variable domain, with the rest looked up from reference TRBV18 and TRBJ1-2, is NAGVMQNPRHLVRRRGQEARLRCSPMKGHSHVYWYRQLPEEGLKFMVYLQKENIIDESGMPKERFSAEFPKEGPSILRIQQVVRGDSAAYFCASSMGDGYTFGSGTRLTVV.

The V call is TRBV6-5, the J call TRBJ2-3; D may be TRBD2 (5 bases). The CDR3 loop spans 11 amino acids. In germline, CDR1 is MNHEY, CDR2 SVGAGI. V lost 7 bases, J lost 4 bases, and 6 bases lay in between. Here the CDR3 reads CASTRADTQYF. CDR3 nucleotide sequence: TGTGCCAGCACGAGGGCAGATACGCAGTATTTT.

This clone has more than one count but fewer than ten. CDR3 residues: CASSFERGGRSYNEQFF. In DNA, the CDR3 is TGTGCCAGCAGCTTTGAGCGGGGGGGCCGCTCCTACAATGAGCAGTTCTTC. The chain uses TRBV5-4 and TRBJ2-1; 10 bases are shared with TRBD2. This CDR3 spans 17 amino acids. J gave up 0 bases and V 2 bases, and 5 bases lay outside the gene matches. Germline V gene sequence: CDR1 SGHNT, CDR2 YYREEE (reference sequence).

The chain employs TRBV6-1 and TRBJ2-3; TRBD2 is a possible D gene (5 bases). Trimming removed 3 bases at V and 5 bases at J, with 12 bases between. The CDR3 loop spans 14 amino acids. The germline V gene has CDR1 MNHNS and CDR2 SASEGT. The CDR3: CASSDTPREDTQYF. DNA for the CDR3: TGTGCCAGCAGTGACACACCGAGGGAAGATACGCAGTATTTT.

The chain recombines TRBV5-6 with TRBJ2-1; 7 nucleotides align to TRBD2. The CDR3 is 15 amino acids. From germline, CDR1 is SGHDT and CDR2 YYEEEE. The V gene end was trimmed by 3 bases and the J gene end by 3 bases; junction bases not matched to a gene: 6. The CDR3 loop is CASSSFGTNYNEQFF. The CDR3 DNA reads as TGTGCCAGCAGCTCCTTCGGGACTAACTACAATGAGCAGTTCTTC.

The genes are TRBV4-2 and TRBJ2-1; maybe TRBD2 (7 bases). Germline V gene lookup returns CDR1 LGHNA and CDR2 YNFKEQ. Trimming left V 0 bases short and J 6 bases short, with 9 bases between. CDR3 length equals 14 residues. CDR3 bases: TGTGCCAGCAGCCAAGAACGGGGGGCCAATGAGCAGTTCTTC. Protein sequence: CASSQERGANEQFF.

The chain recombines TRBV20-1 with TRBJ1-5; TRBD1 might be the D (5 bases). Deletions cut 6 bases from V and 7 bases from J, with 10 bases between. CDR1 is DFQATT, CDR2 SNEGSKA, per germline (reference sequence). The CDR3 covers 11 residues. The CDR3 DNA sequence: TGCAGTGCCCAGGGCGGCCAGCCCCAGCATTTT. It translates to CSAQGGQPQHF.

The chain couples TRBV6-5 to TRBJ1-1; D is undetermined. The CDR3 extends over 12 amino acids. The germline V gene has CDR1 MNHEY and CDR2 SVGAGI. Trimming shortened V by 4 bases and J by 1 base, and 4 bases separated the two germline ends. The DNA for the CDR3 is TGTGCCAGCAGTTCCCAGAACACTGAAGCTTTCTTT. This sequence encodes CASSSQNTEAFF.

The CDR3 protein is CASSRTSGGGEQYF. CDR3 nucleotides: TGTGCCAGCAGCCGGACTAGCGGGGGAGGCGAGCAGTACTTC. The chain has TRBV7-2 and TRBJ2-7; TRBD2 matches at 13 bases. V shed 5 bases, J shed 6 bases, and the junction held 4 bases outside the gene matches. CDR3 length: 14 amino acids. In germline, CDR1 is SGHTA, CDR2 FQGNSA. Filled out from reference TRBV7-2 and TRBJ2-7, the complete variable domain reads GAGVSQSPSNKVTEKGKDVELRCDPISGHTALYWYRQSLGQGLEFLIYFQGNSAPDKSGLPSDRFSAERTGGSVSTLTIQRTQQEDSAVYLCASSRTSGGGEQYFGPGTRLTVT.

Here the CDR3 reads CASSFTAVYGYTF. DNA for the CDR3: TGTGCCAGCAGCTTTACGGCAGTCTATGGCTACACCTTC. This chain connects TRBV7-2 to TRBJ1-2, with D unresolved. CDR1 is SGHTA, CDR2 FQGNSA, per germline. Deletions cut 3 bases from V and 4 bases from J, with 9 bases between. The CDR3 contains 13 residues.

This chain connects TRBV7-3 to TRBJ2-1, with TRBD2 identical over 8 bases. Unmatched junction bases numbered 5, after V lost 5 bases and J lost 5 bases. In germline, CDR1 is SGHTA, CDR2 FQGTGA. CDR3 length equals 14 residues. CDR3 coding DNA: TGTGCCAGCAGCCCCACTAGCGGCCACAATGAGCAGTTCTTC. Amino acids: CASSPTSGHNEQFF.

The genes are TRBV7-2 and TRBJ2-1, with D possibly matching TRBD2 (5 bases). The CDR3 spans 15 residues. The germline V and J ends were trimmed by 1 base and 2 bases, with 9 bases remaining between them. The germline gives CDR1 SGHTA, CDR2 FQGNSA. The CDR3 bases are TGTGCCAGCAGCTTAGACCGGGATACCTACAATGAGCAGTTCTTC. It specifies CASSLDRDTYNEQFF.

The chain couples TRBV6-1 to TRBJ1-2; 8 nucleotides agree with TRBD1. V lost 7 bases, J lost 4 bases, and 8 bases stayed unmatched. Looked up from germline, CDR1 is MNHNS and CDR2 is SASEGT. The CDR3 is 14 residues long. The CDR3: CASTADRVSYGYTF. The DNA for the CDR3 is TGTGCCAGCACTGCGGACAGGGTCAGCTATGGCTACACCTTC.